These 31 T cell receptor beta chains originate from one sample sequenced in a study of T cell responses to AZD1222 COVID-19 vaccine. The table came from immunoSEQ multiplex PCR; TCRdb's copy has only in-frame clones and leaves some out. The sample has over 130,000 clones, more than 75% seen once; the top ten hold around 3%. Sequenced here: peripheral blood, sampled 28 days after the second AZD1222 dose. These receptors originate from an adult who received the AZD1222 COVID-19 vaccine.

The chain combines TRBV10-2 with TRBJ2-7; TRBD1 matches 7 bases. This CDR3 comprises 12 residues. Germline V CDR1 and CDR2: WSHSY, SAAADI. V lost 6 bases to trimming and J lost 6 bases; unmatched junction nucleotides: 5. The CDR3 region has the DNA TGCGCCAGCAGCGATGCAGGGGGCGAGCAGTACTTC. Its protein is CASSDAGGEQYF.

This clone was recorded only once. V usage is TRBV5-1 and J usage is TRBJ2-3, with D possibly TRBD1 on 6 matching bases. Deletions cut 4 bases from V and 2 bases from J, with 14 bases between. The CDR3 is made up of 15 amino acids. In germline, CDR1 is SGHRS, CDR2 YFSETQ. CDR3 region: CASSPTGQTTDTQYF. The CDR3 DNA reads as TGCGCCAGCAGCCCGACAGGACAGACCACAGATACGCAGTATTTT.

V usage is TRBV10-3 and J usage is TRBJ1-5, with TRBD1 matching over 9 bases. This CDR3 is 14 amino acids long. Germline CDR1 and CDR2: ENHRY and SYGVKD. V lost 0 bases to trimming and J lost 6 bases; unmatched junction nucleotides: 0. The CDR3 coding sequence is TGTGCCATCAGTGAGTCGGGACAGGGTCAGCCCCAGCATTTT. This codes for CAISESGQGQPQHF.

This rearrangement joins TRBV7-8 to TRBJ1-2; 7 bases fit TRBD1. Germline V gene data show CDR1 as SGHVS and CDR2 as FQNEAQ. Germline trimming cut 5 bases from V and 5 bases from J; bases unmatched to any gene: 8. The CDR3 consists of 14 residues. This CDR3 reads CASSPPGQLYGYTF. DNA of the CDR3: TGTGCCAGCAGCCCGCCGGGACAGCTTTATGGCTACACCTTC. Filled out from reference TRBV7-8 and TRBJ1-2, the complete variable domain reads GAGVSQSPRYKVAKRGQDVALRCDPISGHVSLFWYQQALGQGPEFLTYFQNEAQLDKSGLPSDRFFAERPEGSVSTLKIQRTQQEDSAVYLCASSPPGQLYGYTFGSGTRLTVV.

The chain combines TRBV12-3 or TRBV12-4 with TRBJ2-3; unclear D gene. The ends were cut back, 1 base at V and 7 bases at J, with 6 bases in the middle. CDR3 length: 12 amino acids. CDR3 in amino acids: CASSLDGNTQYF. The CDR3 DNA is TGTGCCAGCAGTTTAGATGGGAATACGCAGTATTTT.

The CDR3 bases are TGTGCCAGCAGCCCCTCCGGCAGAAAAGAGACCCAGTACTTC. Protein: CASSPSGRKETQYF. V is TRBV7-6 and J is TRBJ2-5, with no clear D. The CDR3 is 14 amino acids. In germline, CDR1 is SGHVS, CDR2 FNYEAQ. V was shortened by 5 bases and J by 3 bases, with 13 bases between the two germline ends.

The CDR3 nucleotides read TGTGCCAGCTCAGAAACGGGACAGGCTAACTATGGCTACACCTTC. Its protein product is CASSETGQANYGYTF. The rearrangement uses TRBV18 and TRBJ1-2; 8 bases are a match to TRBD1. There are 15 residues in the CDR3. Germline CDR1 reads KGHSH; CDR2 reads LQKENI. With 5 bases clipped from V and 0 bases from J, the junction kept 5 bases outside the gene matches. Combining the CDR3 with reference TRBV18 and TRBJ1-2 gives the whole variable domain NAGVMQNPRHLVRRRGQEARLRCSPMKGHSHVYWYRQLPEEGLKFMVYLQKENIIDESGMPKERFSAEFPKEGPSILRIQQVVRGDSAAYFCASSETGQANYGYTFGSGTRLTVV.

The gene calls are TRBV9 and TRBJ1-2; D is unresolved. There are 11 residues in the CDR3. The germline V and J ends were trimmed by 7 bases and 3 bases, with 7 bases remaining between them. The germline V gene has CDR1 SGDLS and CDR2 YYNGEE. CDR3 in DNA: TGTGCCAGCGCCGATCACTATGGCTACACCTTC. It specifies CASADHYGYTF.

V is TRBV2 and J is TRBJ2-2; 12 bases align to TRBD2. The V gene end was trimmed by 6 bases and the J gene end by 4 bases; junction bases not matched to a gene: 3. The germline V gene has CDR1 SNHLY and CDR2 FYNNEI. This CDR3 region has 15 residues. This chain's CDR3 is CASSLAGGSTGELFF. In DNA form, the CDR3 reads TGTGCCAGCAGCCTAGCGGGAGGGAGCACCGGGGAGCTGTTTTTT.

As regards this clone: Mismatch with germline at one junction end may stem from a read error. V usage is TRBV4-2 and J usage is TRBJ2-1, with 12 bases that match TRBD2. The CDR3 is 16 amino acids. Germline CDR1 and CDR2: LGHNA and YNFKEQ. The CDR3 bases are TGTGCCAGCACCCAACGCGATGGACTAGCGGGGAGTGAGCAGTTCTTC. Protein product: CASTQRDGLAGSEQFF.

This clone was observed a single time. This sequence joins TRBV12-3 or TRBV12-4 and TRBJ1-1, with D hard to call. The CDR3 runs 11 residues. The germline V and J ends were trimmed by 6 bases and 7 bases, with 9 bases remaining between them. The CDR3 DNA reads as TGTGCCAGCAGACGGACCAATGAAGCTTTCTTT. Residues: CASRRTNEAFF.

The chain is built from TRBV19 and TRBJ1-6, with 8 bases fitting TRBD1. Germline V lookup: CDR1 LNHDA, CDR2 SQIVND (reference sequence). The CDR3 totals 15 residues. Unmatched junction bases numbered 13, after V lost 6 bases and J lost 12 bases. CDR3 residues: CASSRSPTGGRPLHF. CDR3 sequence (DNA): TGTGCCAGTAGCCGAAGTCCAACAGGGGGAAGACCCCTCCACTTT.

This rearrangement joins TRBV19 to TRBJ2-2, with D possibly TRBD2 on 5 matching bases. Germline V gene data show CDR1 as LNHDA and CDR2 as SQIVND (reference sequence). This CDR3 region has 15 residues. Deletions cut 3 bases from V and 7 bases from J, with 15 bases between. CDR3 sequence reads: CASSILLQRLGELFF. CDR3 DNA: TGTGCCAGTAGTATTCTACTCCAGCGGCTCGGGGAGCTGTTTTTT.

The sample holds one count of this clone. The chain links TRBV5-1 to TRBJ2-5; a weak D match, TRBD2 (6 bases). Trimming left V 3 bases short and J 5 bases short, with 14 bases between. The CDR3 extends over 14 amino acids. Germline V lookup: CDR1 SGHRS, CDR2 YFSETQ. The CDR3 DNA sequence: TGCGCCAGCAGCTGGACGGGAGTTGGGGAGACCCAGTACTTC. The encoded protein is CASSWTGVGETQYF.

V and J are TRBV24-1 and TRBJ2-7, with D maybe TRBD2 (7 bases). The V end was cut by 3 bases, the J end by 0 bases, with 17 bases between. The CDR3 is made up of 17 amino acids. Germline V gene data show CDR1 as KGHDR and CDR2 as SFDVKD. CDR3 sequence (DNA): TGTGCCACCAGTGATGGGGCCGGGGGGCGTACCTCCTACGAGCAGTACTTC. As protein: CATSDGAGGRTSYEQYF.

CDR3 in DNA: TGTGCCAGCAGCAGGAAAGATGAGCAGTTCTTC. Protein: CASSRKDEQFF. V and J are TRBV27 and TRBJ2-1; D gene ambiguous. There are 11 residues in the CDR3. Trimming left V 6 bases short and J 8 bases short, with 8 bases between. Per the germline V gene, CDR1 is MNHEY and CDR2 is SMNVEV (reference sequence).

This clone came up a few times. The chain has TRBV7-2 and TRBJ2-1; 9 positions agree with TRBD2. The V segment lost 4 bases and the J segment 12 bases; nucleotides outside the gene matches: 4. The CDR3 consists of 12 residues. Germline V gives CDR1 SGHTA, CDR2 FQGNSA. Here the CDR3 DNA reads TGTGCCAGCAGCTCACTAGCGGGTTCGCAGTTCTTC. Translation: CASSSLAGSQFF.

This CDR3 reads CASRPPGTADQPQHF. CDR3 in DNA: TGTGCCAGCCGCCCCCCCGGCACAGCAGATCAGCCCCAGCATTTT. V and J are TRBV27 and TRBJ1-5; D unclear. V lost 8 bases and J 5 bases, leaving 19 bases between the germline ends. CDR3 length equals 15 residues. Germline-derived CDR1 and CDR2 are MNHEY and SMNVEV (reference sequence).

The chain is built from TRBV5-1 and TRBJ2-7; the D is unclear. Trimming stripped 0 bases from V and 3 bases from J, with 4 bases between. This CDR3 region has 12 residues. Germline loops: CDR1 SGHRS, CDR2 YFSETQ. The CDR3 here is CASSLDNYEQYF. The CDR3 DNA follows: TGCGCCAGCAGCTTGGACAACTACGAGCAGTACTTC.

The rearrangement joins TRBV4-1 to TRBJ1-1; a weak D match, TRBD1 (5 bases). Germline V gives CDR1 MGHRA, CDR2 YSYEKL. This CDR3 comprises 16 residues. The germline V and J ends were trimmed by 3 bases and 5 bases, with 19 bases remaining between them. In nucleotides, the CDR3 is TGCGCCAGCAGCCACCCGACAGCCTCCACCCGGACTGAAGCTTTCTTT. It yields the protein CASSHPTASTRTEAFF.

The V and J genes are TRBV27 and TRBJ1-2, with D perhaps TRBD1 (5 bases). CDR1 is MNHEY and CDR2 is SMNVEV in the germline V gene (reference sequence). The CDR3 consists of 15 residues. V was trimmed by 5 bases and J by 8 bases, leaving 21 bases between them. CDR3 amino acids: CASSASGTPGVGYTF. For the CDR3, the DNA is TGTGCCAGCAGTGCCTCCGGGACCCCGGGGGTAGGCTACACCTTC.

Here the CDR3 DNA reads TGTGCCAGCAGTCCCTCAGGGGGTCAGCCCCAGCATTTT. Residues: CASSPSGGQPQHF. The chain is built from TRBV7-9 and TRBJ1-5, with TRBD1 matching over 7 bases. This CDR3 contains 13 residues. CDR1 and CDR2 from the germline V gene are SEHNR and FQNEAQ (reference sequence). With V trimmed by 6 bases and J by 6 bases, 5 bases remained unmatched.

The J gene is TRBJ1-3, the V gene TRBV28, with 7 positions matching TRBD1. Germline V gene data show CDR1 as MDHEN and CDR2 as SYDVKM. With 11 bases clipped from V and 4 bases from J, the junction kept 8 bases outside the gene matches. The CDR3 sequence is 13 residues long. This chain's CDR3 is CASDRANGNTIYF. In DNA form, the CDR3 reads TGTGCCTCCGACAGGGCCAACGGAAACACCATATATTTT.

The chain recombines TRBV2 with TRBJ1-6, with TRBD1 identical over 10 bases. Germline CDR1 is SNHLY and CDR2 is FYNNEI. CDR3 size: 15 residues. V was clipped by 4 bases and J by 10 bases; unmatched bases: 7. In DNA form, the CDR3 reads TGTGCCAGCAGTGCCTGGGACAGGGGAGGGTCACCCCTCCACTTT. Translating gives CASSAWDRGGSPLHF.

The CDR3 sequence: CASTYGQGGYNEQFF. As DNA, the CDR3 is TGTGCCAGCACCTACGGACAGGGAGGGTACAATGAGCAGTTCTTC. The chain joins TRBV11-2 to TRBJ2-1; perhaps TRBD1 as D (8 bases). The germline V gene has CDR1 SGHAT and CDR2 FQNNGV. V shed 7 bases and J shed 4 bases, with 17 bases lying between them. CDR3 length equals 15 residues.

This chain joins TRBV14 and TRBJ2-1; TRBD1 is a possible D gene (6 bases). The germline V and J ends were trimmed by 1 base and 4 bases, with 17 bases remaining between them. Germline V lookup: CDR1 SGHDN, CDR2 FVKESK. CDR3 length: 17 amino acids. For the CDR3, the DNA is TGTGCCAGCAGCCAAGGTCCGGGCAGGGGACGTTACAATGAGCAGTTCTTC. It is translated as CASSQGPGRGRYNEQFF.

This chain joins TRBV7-2 and TRBJ2-7, with D maybe TRBD2 (5 bases). The CDR3 is 13 amino acids. Germline CDR1 and CDR2: SGHTA and FQGNSA. V gave up 2 bases and J gave up 3 bases, with 8 bases separating them. Here the CDR3 reads CASSLLGIYEQYF. The CDR3 bases are TGTGCCAGCAGCTTACTCGGGATCTACGAGCAGTACTTC.

The V and J genes are TRBV2 and TRBJ1-2, with 8 nucleotides matching TRBD1. From germline, CDR1 is SNHLY and CDR2 FYNNEI. With V trimmed by 8 bases and J by 7 bases, 6 bases remained unmatched. This CDR3 region has 12 residues. CDR3 nucleotides: TGTGCCAGCTGTACAGGGGGTGGTGGCTACACCTTC. Protein sequence: CASCTGGGGYTF.

The rearrangement uses TRBV7-3 and TRBJ2-3, with 10 positions matching TRBD2. Trimming at V came to 4 bases and at J to 6 bases, leaving 7 bases not matched to a gene. Germline CDR1 and CDR2: SGHTA and FQGTGA. This CDR3 region has 15 residues. CDR3 protein: CASSSLAGAGDTQYF. CDR3 nucleotides: TGTGCCAGCAGCTCTCTAGCGGGGGCGGGGGATACGCAGTATTTT.

This chain links TRBV7-2 with TRBJ1-2; 9 nucleotides match TRBD1. Germline V lookup: CDR1 SGHTA, CDR2 FQGNSA. CDR3 size: 14 residues. V trimming: 5 bases; J trimming: 6 bases; junction bases outside the gene matches: 7. CDR3 bases: TGTGCCAGCAGCCCGAACGGACAGGGGCATGGCTACACCTTC. As protein: CASSPNGQGHGYTF.

This clone has a single count. The chain is built from TRBV28 and TRBJ2-2; 8 bases align to TRBD2. Germline V gene sequence: CDR1 MDHEN, CDR2 SYDVKM. J lost 5 bases, V lost 6 bases, and 5 bases had no gene match. The CDR3 runs 14 residues. CDR3 residues: CASRSSGSTGELFF. The DNA of the CDR3 is TGTGCCAGCAGATCTAGCGGGTCAACCGGGGAGCTGTTTTTT.